Listed here are 8 T cell receptor beta chains from one sample, sequenced in a study of T cell clonality in common variable immunodeficiency. For these TCRs, the target antigens are not known. Study results and caveats: Common variable immunodeficiency TCR beta sequences reportedly had fewer deletions and N-nucleotide insertions.

Profiling relied on immunoSEQ multiplex PCR, and the TCRdb table lists in-frame clones only, not all of them. The repertoire consists of over 15,000 clones, none detected only once. The specimen was peripheral blood mononuclear cells. The receptors originated from a human donor with common variable immunodeficiency.

This clone was counted many times. The read ends 3 residues shy of where the CDR3 ends; the end is completed using the germline J gene. The chain joins TRBV20-1 to TRBJ1-2; 11 bases match TRBD1. In germline, CDR1 is DFQATT, CDR2 SNEGSKA (reference sequence). The CDR3 spans 14 residues. CDR3 DNA (partial): TGCAGTGCTGAGGTCGGGACAGGGGGTCGAGGC. Protein product: CSAEVGTGGRG. The CDR3 in full is CSAEVGTGGRGYTF.

A few counts support this clone. From the germline J gene comes the end of the CDR3, since the read stops 3 residues before it. V and J are TRBV7-3 and TRBJ2-7; 8 bases line up with TRBD2. The V gene end was trimmed by 5 bases and the J gene end by 4 bases; junction bases not matched to a gene: 10. There are 15 residues in the CDR3. Germline assignment: CDR1 SGHTA and CDR2 FQGTGA. The CDR3 here is CASSQDSGTSYEQYF. The sequenced CDR3 bases are TGTGCCAGCAGCCAGGATAGCGGGACGAGTTACGAG.

Worth noting for this clone: Sequencing ends 3 residues short of the CDR3 end; the germline J gene provides the rest. This chain uses TRBV19 with TRBJ1-2; D is perhaps TRBD1 (6 bases). The CDR3 is made up of 15 amino acids. V was shortened by 5 bases and J by 4 bases, with 17 bases between the two germline ends. The germline CDR1 and CDR2 sequences are LNHDA and SQIVND (reference sequence). CDR3 bases read: TGTGCCAGTAGTCTCCAGACACAGGGCTCCTATGGC. This codes for CASSLQTQGSYG. The CDR3, in full, reads CASSLQTQGSYGYTF.

Concerning this clone itself: The read finishes 3 residues shy of the CDR3 end, and the germline J gene is used to complete it. This sequence joins TRBV19 and TRBJ2-4; tentatively, D is TRBD2 (6 bases). Trimming cost V 4 bases and J 2 bases, with 18 bases left between them. This CDR3 has 17 amino acids. Germline V gene sequence: CDR1 LNHDA, CDR2 SQIVND (reference sequence). CDR3 loop: CASSTGGAGITKNIQYF. CDR3 DNA, as far as it was read: TGTGCCAGTAGTACCGGGGGTGCAGGTATAACCAAAAACATT.

Note on this clone: The read stops 3 residues short of the end of the CDR3; the missing end is completed from the germline J gene. The chain recombines TRBV20-1 with TRBJ1-6, with a tentative D call TRBD1 (5 bases). CDR1 is DFQATT and CDR2 is SNEGSKA in the germline V gene (reference sequence). The CDR3 runs to 16 residues. Trimming pared 1 base from V and 2 bases from J, leaving 12 bases between. The sequenced part of the CDR3 DNA is TGCAGTGCTAGAGCGGTCGGGGGTCCCTATAATTCACCC. Translated, it gives CSARAVGGPYNSP. In full, the CDR3 is CSARAVGGPYNSPLHF.

This clone was seen many times. The sequence runs out 3 residues before the end of the CDR3; the remainder is reconstructed from the germline J gene. This chain joins TRBV19 and TRBJ2-3; TRBD1 aligns across 8 bases. Germline trimming cut 10 bases from V and 2 bases from J; bases unmatched to any gene: 14. Germline V gene sequence: CDR1 LNHDA, CDR2 SQIVND (reference sequence). This CDR3 spans 16 amino acids. The CDR3 here is CATQRKGTGNTDTQYF. CDR3 DNA (partial): TGTGCCACACAACGTAAGGGGACAGGAAACACAGATACG.

This clone turned up a few times. The CDR3 end lies 3 residues beyond the end of the read and is filled in from the germline J gene. The V gene is TRBV18, the J gene TRBJ2-1; maybe TRBD1 (6 bases). CDR3 length: 15 residues. Germline lookup yields CDR1 KGHSH and CDR2 LQKENI. The V gene lost 2 bases and the J gene lost 8 bases, with 16 bases spanning the gap. CDR3 protein: CASSPEGERKYEQFF. CDR3 DNA (partial): TGTGCCAGCTCACCAGAGGGGGAAAGAAAGTATGAG.

This clone was found many times. The read gets to within 3 residues of the CDR3 end, and the germline J gene fills in the rest. J is TRBJ2-7 and V is TRBV7-2, with 9 bases aligning to TRBD2. The CDR3 sequence is 15 residues long. The J segment lost 3 bases and the V segment lost 1 base, leaving 4 bases of the junction unmatched. Germline CDR1 reads SGHTA; CDR2 reads FQGNSA. The CDR3 protein is CASSLGAGGLYEQYF. Incomplete CDR3 DNA: TGTGCCAGCAGCTTAGGAGCGGGAGGACTCTACGAG.